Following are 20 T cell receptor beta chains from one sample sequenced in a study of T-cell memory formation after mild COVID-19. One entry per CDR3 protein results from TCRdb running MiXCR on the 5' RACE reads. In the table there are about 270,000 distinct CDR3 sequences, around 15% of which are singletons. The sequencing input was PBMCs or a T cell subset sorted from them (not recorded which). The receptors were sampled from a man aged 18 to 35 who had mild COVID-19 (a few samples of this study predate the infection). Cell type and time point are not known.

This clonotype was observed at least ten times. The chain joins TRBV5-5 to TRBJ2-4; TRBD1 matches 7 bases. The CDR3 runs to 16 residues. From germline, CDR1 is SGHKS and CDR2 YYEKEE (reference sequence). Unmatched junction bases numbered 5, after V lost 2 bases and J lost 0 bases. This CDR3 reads CASSFRTGLAKNIQYF. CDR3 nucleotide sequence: TGTGCCAGCAGCTTCAGGACAGGACTAGCCAAAAACATTCAGTACTTC.

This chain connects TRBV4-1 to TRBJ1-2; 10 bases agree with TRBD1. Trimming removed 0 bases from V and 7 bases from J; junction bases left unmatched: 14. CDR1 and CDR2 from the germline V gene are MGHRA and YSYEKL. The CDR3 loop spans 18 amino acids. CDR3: CASSQESPHTGTGVGYTF. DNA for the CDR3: TGCGCCAGCAGCCAAGAATCGCCCCATACCGGGACAGGGGTTGGCTACACCTTC.

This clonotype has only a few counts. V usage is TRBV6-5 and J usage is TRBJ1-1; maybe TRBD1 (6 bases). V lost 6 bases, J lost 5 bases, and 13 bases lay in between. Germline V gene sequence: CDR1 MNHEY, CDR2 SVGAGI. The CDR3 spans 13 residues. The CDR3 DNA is TGTGCCAGCAGGAGGGGGATAAGTACTGAAGCTTTCTTT. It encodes CASRRGISTEAFF.

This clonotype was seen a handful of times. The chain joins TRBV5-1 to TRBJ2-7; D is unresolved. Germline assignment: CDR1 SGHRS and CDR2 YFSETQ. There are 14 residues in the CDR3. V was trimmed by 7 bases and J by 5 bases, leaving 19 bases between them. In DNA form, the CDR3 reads TGCGCCAGCGCCCTGTGGTCCCCAGTAGACGAGCAGTACTTC. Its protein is CASALWSPVDEQYF. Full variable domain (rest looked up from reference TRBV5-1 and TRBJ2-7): KAGVTQTPRYLIKTRGQQVTLSCSPISGHRSVSWYQQTPGQGLQFLFEYFSETQRNKGNFPGRFSGRQFSNSRSEMNVSTLELGDSALYLCASALWSPVDEQYFGPGTRLTVT.

The CDR3 reads CASSSRQGSNQPQHF. CDR3 sequence (DNA): TGTGCCAGCAGTTCCCGACAGGGTTCTAATCAGCCCCAGCATTTT. The chain joins TRBV12-3 or TRBV12-4 to TRBJ1-5, with 7 positions matching TRBD1. The CDR3 loop spans 15 amino acids. Trimming cost V 4 bases and J 4 bases; bases outside gene matches: 7.

CDR3 DNA: TGTGCCAGTAGTATCCTTGGAAGTTGGGCATTTTCAAACTATGGCTACACCTTC. Encoded protein: CASSILGSWAFSNYGYTF. The V and J genes are TRBV19 and TRBJ1-2; D gene ambiguous. Trimming cost V 3 bases and J 2 bases, with 22 bases left between them. CDR3 length equals 18 residues. Germline lookup yields CDR1 LNHDA and CDR2 SQIVND (reference sequence). Full variable domain (remainder filled in from reference TRBV19 and TRBJ1-2): DGGITQSPKYLFRKEGQNVTLSCEQNLNHDAMYWYRQDPGQGLRLIYYSQIVNDFQKGDIAEGYSVSREKKESFPLTVTSAQKNPTAFYLCASSILGSWAFSNYGYTFGSGTRLTVV.

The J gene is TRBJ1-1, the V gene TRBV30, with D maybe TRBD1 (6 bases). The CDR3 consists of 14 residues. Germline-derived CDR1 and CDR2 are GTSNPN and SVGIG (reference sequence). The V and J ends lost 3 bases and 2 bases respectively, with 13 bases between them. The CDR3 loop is CAWRPDSVNTEAFF. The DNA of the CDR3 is TGTGCCTGGAGGCCGGACAGTGTAAACACTGAAGCTTTCTTT.

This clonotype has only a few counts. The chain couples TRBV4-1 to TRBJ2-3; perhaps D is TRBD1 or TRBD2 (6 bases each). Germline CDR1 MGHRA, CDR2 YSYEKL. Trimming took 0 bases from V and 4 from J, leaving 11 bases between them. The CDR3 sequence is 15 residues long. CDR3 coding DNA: TGCGCCAGCAGCCAAGATTGGGGGGCGGCAGATACGCAGTATTTT. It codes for CASSQDWGAADTQYF.

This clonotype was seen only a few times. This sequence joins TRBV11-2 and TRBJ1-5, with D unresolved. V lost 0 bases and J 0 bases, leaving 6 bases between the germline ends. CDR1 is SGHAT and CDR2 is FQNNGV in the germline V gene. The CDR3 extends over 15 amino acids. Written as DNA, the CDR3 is TGTGCCAGCAGCTTAGACAGTTATAGCAATCAGCCCCAGCATTTT. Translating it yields CASSLDSYSNQPQHF.

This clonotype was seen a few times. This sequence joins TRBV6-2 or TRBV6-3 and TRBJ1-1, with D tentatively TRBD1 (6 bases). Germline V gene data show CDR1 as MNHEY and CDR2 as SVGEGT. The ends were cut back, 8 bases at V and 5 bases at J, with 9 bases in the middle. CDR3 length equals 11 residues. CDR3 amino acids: CASLTGTEAFF. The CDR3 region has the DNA TGTGCCAGCCTGACAGGTACTGAAGCTTTCTTT.

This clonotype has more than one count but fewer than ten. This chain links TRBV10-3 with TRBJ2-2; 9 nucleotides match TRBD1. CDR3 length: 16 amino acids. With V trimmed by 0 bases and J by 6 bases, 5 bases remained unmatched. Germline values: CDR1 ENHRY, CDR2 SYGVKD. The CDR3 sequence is CAISESRTGEPGELFF. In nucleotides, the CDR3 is TGTGCCATCAGTGAGTCTAGGACAGGGGAACCCGGGGAGCTGTTTTTT.

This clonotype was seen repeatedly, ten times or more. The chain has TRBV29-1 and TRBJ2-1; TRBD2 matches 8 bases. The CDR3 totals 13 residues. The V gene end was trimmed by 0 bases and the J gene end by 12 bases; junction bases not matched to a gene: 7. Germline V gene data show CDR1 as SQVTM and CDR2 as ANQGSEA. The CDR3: CSVEDLAGGRQFF. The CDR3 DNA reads TGCAGCGTTGAAGATCTGGCGGGGGGTCGGCAGTTCTTC.

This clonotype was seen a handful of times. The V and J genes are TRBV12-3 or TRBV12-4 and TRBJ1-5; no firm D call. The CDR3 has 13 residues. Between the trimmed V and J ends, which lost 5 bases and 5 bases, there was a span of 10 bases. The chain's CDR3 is CASSLRTDQPQHF. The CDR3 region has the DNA TGTGCCAGCAGTCTACGGACCGATCAGCCCCAGCATTTT.

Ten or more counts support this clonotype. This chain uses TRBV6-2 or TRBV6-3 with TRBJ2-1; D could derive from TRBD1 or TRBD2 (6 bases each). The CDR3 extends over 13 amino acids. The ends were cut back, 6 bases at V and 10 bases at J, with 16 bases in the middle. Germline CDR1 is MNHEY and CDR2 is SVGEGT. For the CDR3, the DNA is TGTGCCAGCAGCTACCGGGGGCGTCGAGAGCAGTTCTTC. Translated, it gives CASSYRGRREQFF.

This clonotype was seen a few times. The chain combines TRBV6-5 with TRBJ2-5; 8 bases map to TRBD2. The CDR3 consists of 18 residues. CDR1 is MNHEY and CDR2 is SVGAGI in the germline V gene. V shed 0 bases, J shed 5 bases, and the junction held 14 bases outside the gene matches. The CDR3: CASSYSILDSGEGETQYF. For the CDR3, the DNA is TGTGCCAGCAGTTACTCGATCTTGGATAGCGGGGAAGGGGAGACCCAGTACTTC.

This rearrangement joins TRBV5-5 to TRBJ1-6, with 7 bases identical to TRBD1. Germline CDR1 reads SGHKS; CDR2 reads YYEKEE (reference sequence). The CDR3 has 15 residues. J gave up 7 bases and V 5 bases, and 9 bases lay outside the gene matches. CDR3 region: CASRVDWGQNSPLHF. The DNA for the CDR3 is TGTGCCAGCAGGGTGGACTGGGGACAGAATTCACCCCTCCACTTT.

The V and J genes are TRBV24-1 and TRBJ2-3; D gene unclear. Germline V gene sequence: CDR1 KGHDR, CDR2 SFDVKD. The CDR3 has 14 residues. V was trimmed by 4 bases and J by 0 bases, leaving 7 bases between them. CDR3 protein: CATSEEGSTDTQYF. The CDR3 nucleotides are TGTGCCACCAGTGAGGAAGGAAGCACAGATACGCAGTATTTT.

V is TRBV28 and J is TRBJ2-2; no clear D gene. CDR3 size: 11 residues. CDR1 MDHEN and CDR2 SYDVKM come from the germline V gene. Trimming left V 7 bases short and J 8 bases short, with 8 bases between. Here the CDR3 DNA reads TGTGCCAGCAATGTCAGAGGGGAGCTGTTTTTT. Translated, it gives CASNVRGELFF.

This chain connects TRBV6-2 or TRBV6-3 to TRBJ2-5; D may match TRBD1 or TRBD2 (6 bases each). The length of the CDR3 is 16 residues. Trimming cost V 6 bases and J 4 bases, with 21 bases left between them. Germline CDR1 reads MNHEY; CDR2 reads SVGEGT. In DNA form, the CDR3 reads TGTGCCAGCAGGAATTCGGGGGCTTCCGGGGTAGAGACCCAGTACTTC. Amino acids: CASRNSGASGVETQYF.

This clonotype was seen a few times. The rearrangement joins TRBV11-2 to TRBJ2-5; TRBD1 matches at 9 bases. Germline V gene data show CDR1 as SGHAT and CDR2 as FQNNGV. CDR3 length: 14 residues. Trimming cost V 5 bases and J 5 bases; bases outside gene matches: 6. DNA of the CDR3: TGTGCCAGCAGCAGCCGGACAGGGGAGGAGACCCAGTACTTC. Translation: CASSSRTGEETQYF.